The clone carrying this T cell receptor (beta chain) showed up just a few times. CDR3 length equals 17 residues. Looked up from germline, CDR1 is LGHNA and CDR2 is YSLEER. Trimming at V came to 0 bases and at J to 2 bases, leaving 7 bases not matched to a gene. This entry is derived from a study of blood T cell repertoires in COVID-19. Background on the study: Both acute and convalescent COVID-19 samples were obtained from the United States, Italy and Spain. T cells, B-cell-depleted T cells, or PBMCs supplied cDNA or gDNA.

Authors' methods: Estimation of nucleated cell counts relied on the amplification of reference gene primers. Repertoires were generated with immunoSEQ multiplex PCR, while TCRdb's copy carries only in-frame clones and drops some. That table furnishes V, J and clone size, whereas the DNA furnished D and trimming. The data show 260,000 or so clones, approximately 87% seen once. The receptor comes from a human donor in a cohort sampled during active COVID-19. Specimen: peripheral blood. The gene calls are TRBV4-3 and TRBJ2-3, with 8 nucleotides matching TRBD1. The DNA of the CDR3 is TGCGCCAGCAGCCAAGATACAGGGACAGGTTACACAGATACGCAGTATTTT. Its translation: CASSQDTGTGYTDTQYF.